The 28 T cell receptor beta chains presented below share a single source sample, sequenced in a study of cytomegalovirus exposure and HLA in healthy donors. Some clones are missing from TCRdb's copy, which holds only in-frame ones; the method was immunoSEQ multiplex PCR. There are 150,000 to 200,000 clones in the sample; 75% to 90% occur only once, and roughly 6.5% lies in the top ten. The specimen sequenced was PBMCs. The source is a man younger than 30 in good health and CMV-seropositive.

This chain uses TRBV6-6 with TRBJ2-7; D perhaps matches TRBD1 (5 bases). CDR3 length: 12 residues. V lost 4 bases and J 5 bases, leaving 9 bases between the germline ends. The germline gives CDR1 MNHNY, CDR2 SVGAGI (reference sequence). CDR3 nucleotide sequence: TGTGCCAGCAGTTCAGGGTTCCACGAGCAGTACTTC. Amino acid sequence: CASSSGFHEQYF.

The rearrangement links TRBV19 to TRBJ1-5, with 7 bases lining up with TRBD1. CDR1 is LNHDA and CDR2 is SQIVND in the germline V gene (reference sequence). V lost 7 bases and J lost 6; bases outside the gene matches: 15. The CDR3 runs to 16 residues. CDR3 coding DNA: TGTGCCAGTACCGAAACCCCAGGGGGAAAGAGTCAGCCCCAGCATTTT. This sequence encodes CASTETPGGKSQPQHF.

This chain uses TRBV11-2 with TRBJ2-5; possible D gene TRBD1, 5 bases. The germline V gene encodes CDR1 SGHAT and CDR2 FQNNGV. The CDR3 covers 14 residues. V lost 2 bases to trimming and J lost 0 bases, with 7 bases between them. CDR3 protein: CASSLNRNQETQYF. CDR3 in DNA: TGTGCCAGCAGCTTAAACAGGAACCAAGAGACCCAGTACTTC.

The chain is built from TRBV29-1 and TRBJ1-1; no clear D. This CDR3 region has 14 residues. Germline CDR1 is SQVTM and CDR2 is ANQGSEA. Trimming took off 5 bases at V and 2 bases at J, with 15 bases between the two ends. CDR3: CSVQPASGNTEAFF. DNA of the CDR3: TGCAGCGTTCAACCCGCCTCAGGAAACACTGAAGCTTTCTTT.

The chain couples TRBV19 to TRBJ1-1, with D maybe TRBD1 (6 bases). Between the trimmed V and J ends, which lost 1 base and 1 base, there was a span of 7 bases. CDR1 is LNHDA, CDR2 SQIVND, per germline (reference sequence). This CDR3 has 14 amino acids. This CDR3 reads CASSIVQGNTEAFF. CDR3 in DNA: TGTGCCAGTAGTATAGTACAGGGGAACACTGAAGCTTTCTTT.

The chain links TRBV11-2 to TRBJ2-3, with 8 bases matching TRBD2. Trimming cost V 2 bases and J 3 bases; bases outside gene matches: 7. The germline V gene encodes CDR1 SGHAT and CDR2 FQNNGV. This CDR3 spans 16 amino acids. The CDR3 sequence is CASSLRAGDGTDTQYF. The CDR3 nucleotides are TGTGCCAGCAGCTTAAGAGCGGGAGATGGGACAGATACGCAGTATTTT.

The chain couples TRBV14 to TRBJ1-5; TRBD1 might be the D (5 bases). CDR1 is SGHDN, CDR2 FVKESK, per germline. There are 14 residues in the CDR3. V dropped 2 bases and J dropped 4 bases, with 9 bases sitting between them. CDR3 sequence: CASSQQGWNQPQHF. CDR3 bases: TGTGCCAGCAGCCAACAGGGCTGGAATCAGCCCCAGCATTTT.

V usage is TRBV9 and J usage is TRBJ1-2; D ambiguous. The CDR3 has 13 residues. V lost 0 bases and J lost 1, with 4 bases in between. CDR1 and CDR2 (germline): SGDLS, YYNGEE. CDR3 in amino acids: CASSVDGNYGYTF. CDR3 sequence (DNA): TGTGCCAGCAGCGTAGACGGTAACTATGGCTACACCTTC.

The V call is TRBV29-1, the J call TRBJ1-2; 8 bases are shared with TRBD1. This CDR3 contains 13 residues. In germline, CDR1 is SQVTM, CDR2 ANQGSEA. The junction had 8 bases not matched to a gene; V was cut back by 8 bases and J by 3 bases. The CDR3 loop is CSSSQGADYGYTF. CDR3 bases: TGCAGCTCATCCCAGGGGGCGGACTATGGCTACACCTTC.

CDR3 sequence (DNA): TGTGCCAGCAGCGCCGCCGGCGGCTGGAATGAGCAGTTCTTC. This codes for CASSAAGGWNEQFF. The chain uses TRBV9 and TRBJ2-1; D remains unclear. The ends were cut back, 3 bases at V and 7 bases at J, with 14 bases in the middle. Germline CDR1 reads SGDLS; CDR2 reads YYNGEE. This CDR3 spans 14 amino acids.

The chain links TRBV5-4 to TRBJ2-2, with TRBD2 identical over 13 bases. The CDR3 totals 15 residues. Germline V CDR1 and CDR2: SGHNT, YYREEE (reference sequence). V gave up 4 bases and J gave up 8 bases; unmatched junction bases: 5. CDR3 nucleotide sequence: TGTGCCAGCAGCACCAGGACTAGCGGGAGTGGGGAGCTGTTTTTT. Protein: CASSTRTSGSGELFF.

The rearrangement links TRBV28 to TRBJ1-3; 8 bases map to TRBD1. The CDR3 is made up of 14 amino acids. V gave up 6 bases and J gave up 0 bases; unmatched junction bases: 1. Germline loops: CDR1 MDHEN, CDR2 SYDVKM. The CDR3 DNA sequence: TGTGCCAGCAGCGGACAGGGCTCTGGAAACACCATATATTTT. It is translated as CASSGQGSGNTIYF.

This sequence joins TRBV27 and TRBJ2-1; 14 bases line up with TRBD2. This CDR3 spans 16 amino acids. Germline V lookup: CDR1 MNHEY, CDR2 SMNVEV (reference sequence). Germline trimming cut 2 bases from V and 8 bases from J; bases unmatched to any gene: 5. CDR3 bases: TGTGCCAGCAGTTTACTGGGACTAGCGGGAGAGGATGAGCAGTTCTTC. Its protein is CASSLLGLAGEDEQFF.

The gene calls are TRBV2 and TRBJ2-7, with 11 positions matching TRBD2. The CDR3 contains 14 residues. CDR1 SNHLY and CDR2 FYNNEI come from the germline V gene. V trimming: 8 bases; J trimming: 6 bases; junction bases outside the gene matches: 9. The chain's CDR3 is CASPSGRIDGEQYF. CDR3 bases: TGTGCCAGCCCTAGCGGGAGGATCGACGGCGAGCAGTACTTC. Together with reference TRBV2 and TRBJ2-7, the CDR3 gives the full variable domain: EPEVTQTPSHQVTQMGQEVILRCVPISNHLYFYWYRQILGQKVEFLVSFYNNEISEKSEIFDDQFSVERPDGSNFTLKIRSTKLEDSAMYFCASPSGRIDGEQYFGPGTRLTVT.

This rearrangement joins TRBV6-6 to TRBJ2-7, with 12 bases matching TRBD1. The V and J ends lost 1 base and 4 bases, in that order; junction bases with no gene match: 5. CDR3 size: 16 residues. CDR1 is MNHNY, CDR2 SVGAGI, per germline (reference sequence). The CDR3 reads CASSYLGGQGAYEQYF. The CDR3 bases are TGTGCCAGCAGTTACTTGGGGGGACAGGGGGCTTACGAGCAGTACTTC.

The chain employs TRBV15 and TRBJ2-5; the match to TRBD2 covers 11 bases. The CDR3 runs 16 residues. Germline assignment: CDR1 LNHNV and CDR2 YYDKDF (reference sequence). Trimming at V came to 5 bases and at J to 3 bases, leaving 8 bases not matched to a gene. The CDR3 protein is CATSGTVLAGEETQYF. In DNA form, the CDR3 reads TGTGCCACCAGCGGAACCGTACTAGCGGGAGAAGAGACCCAGTACTTC. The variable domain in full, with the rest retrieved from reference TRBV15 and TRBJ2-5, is DAMVIQNPRYQVTQFGKPVTLSCSQTLNHNVMYWYQQKSSQAPKLLFHYYDKDFNNEADTPDNFQSRRPNTSFCFLDIRSPGLGDTAMYLCATSGTVLAGEETQYFGPGTRLLVL.

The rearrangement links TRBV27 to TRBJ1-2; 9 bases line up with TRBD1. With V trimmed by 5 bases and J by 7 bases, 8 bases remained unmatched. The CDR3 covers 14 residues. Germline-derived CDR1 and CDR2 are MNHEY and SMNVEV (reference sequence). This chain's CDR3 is CASSQLQGAFGYTF. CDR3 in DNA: TGTGCCAGCAGTCAGCTACAGGGGGCGTTTGGCTACACCTTC.

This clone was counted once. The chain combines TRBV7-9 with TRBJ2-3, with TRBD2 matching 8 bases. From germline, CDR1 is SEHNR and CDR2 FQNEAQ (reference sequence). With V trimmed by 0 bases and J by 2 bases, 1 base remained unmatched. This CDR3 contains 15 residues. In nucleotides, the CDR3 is TGTGCCAGCAGCTTAGCTAGCGGGATCACAGATACGCAGTATTTT. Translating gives CASSLASGITDTQYF.

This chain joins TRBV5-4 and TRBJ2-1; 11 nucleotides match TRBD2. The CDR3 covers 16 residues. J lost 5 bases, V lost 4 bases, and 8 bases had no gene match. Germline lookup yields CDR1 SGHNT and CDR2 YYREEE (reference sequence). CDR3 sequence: CASSASLAGVDNEQFF. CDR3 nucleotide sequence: TGTGCCAGCAGCGCATCACTAGCGGGAGTCGACAATGAGCAGTTCTTC.

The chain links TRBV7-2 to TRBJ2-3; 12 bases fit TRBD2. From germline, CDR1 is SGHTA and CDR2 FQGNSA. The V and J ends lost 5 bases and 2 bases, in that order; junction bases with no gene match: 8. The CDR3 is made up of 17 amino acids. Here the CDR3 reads CASSPRTSGAVTDTQYF. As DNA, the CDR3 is TGTGCCAGCAGCCCTCGGACTAGCGGGGCGGTCACAGATACGCAGTATTTT. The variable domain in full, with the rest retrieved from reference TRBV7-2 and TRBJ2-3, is GAGVSQSPSNKVTEKGKDVELRCDPISGHTALYWYRQSLGQGLEFLIYFQGNSAPDKSGLPSDRFSAERTGGSVSTLTIQRTQQEDSAVYLCASSPRTSGAVTDTQYFGPGTRLTVL.

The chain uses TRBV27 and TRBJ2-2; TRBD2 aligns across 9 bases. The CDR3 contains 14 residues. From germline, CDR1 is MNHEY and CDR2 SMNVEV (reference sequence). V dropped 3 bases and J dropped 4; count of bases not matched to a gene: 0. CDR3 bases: TGTGCCAGCAGTTTGCGGGAGGGCACCGGGGAGCTGTTTTTT. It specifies CASSLREGTGELFF.

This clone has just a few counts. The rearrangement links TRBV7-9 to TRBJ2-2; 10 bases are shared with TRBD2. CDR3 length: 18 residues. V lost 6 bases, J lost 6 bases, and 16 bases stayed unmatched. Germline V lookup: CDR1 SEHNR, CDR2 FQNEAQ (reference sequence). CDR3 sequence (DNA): TGTGCCAGCAGTCCTAGAGTAGCGGGAGGCCAATCCGCCGGGGAGCTGTTTTTT. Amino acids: CASSPRVAGGQSAGELFF.

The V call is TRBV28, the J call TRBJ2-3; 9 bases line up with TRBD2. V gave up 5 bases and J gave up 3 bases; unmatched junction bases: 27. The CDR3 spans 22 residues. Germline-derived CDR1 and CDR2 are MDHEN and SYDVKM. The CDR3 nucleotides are TGTGCCAGCAGTCAACTTATCAGGAGGACTAGCGAGCCCTCAAAGCCGACAGATACGCAGTATTTT. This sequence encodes CASSQLIRRTSEPSKPTDTQYF.

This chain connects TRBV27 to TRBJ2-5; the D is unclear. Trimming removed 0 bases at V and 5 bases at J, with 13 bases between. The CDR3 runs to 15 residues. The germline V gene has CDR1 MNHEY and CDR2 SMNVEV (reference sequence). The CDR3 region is CASSLSNSGQETQYF. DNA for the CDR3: TGTGCCAGCAGTTTATCGAACTCGGGTCAGGAGACCCAGTACTTC.

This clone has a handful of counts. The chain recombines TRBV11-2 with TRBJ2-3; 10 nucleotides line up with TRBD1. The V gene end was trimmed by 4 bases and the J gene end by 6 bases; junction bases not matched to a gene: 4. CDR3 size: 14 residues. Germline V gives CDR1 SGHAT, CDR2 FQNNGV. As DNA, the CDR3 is TGTGCCAGCAGCTCGACAGGGGGCAGGGATACGCAGTATTTT. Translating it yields CASSSTGGRDTQYF.

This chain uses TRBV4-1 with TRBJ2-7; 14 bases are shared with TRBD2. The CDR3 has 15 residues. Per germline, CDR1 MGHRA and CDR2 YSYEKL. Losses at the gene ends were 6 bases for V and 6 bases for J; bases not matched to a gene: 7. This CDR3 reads CASSRGLAGVGEQYF. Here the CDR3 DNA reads TGCGCCAGCAGTAGGGGACTAGCGGGAGTCGGCGAGCAGTACTTC.

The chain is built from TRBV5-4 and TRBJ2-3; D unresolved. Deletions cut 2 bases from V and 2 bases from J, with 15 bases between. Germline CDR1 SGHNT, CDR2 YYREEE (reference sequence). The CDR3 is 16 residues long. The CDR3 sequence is CASSFLTPSNTDTQYF. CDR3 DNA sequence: TGTGCCAGCAGCTTCCTAACCCCTTCGAACACAGATACGCAGTATTTT.

CDR3 in amino acids: CATSRDLDRSTDTQYF. CDR3 bases: TGTGCCACCAGCAGAGATCTGGACAGAAGCACAGATACGCAGTATTTT. The rearrangement joins TRBV15 to TRBJ2-3; a possible D gene is TRBD1 (6 bases). The CDR3 is 16 amino acids. The germline gives CDR1 LNHNV, CDR2 YYDKDF (reference sequence). V gave up 0 bases and J gave up 0 bases, with 10 bases separating them.